These 9 T cell receptor beta chains came from one sample sequenced in a study of shared clonotypes between healthy human individuals (dated by TCRdb to the early 2020s). The library was generated by the immunoSEQ multiplex PCR assay. Here the immuneACCESS table is served through TCRdb, limited to in-frame sequences with V and J called. Missing clones are a known gap in these copies; in checked studies unresolved V genes cover under half, and the rest lacks a known reason. This sample comprises approximately 980,000 clones, 76% of them detected only once. The biggest ten clones account for approximately 1.5% of the sample. Sequencing was carried out using memory CD4+ T cells sorted from blood. The meaning of the sample's cell subset or site label: CD45RA-negative fraction. All receptors derive from a man younger than 30 in good health.

J is TRBJ2-5 and V is TRBV5-6; 11 nucleotides line up with TRBD1. V lost 1 base to trimming and J lost 5 bases; unmatched junction nucleotides: 7. Germline V gene lookup returns CDR1 SGHDT and CDR2 YYEEEE. The CDR3 loop spans 16 amino acids. CDR3 nucleotide sequence: TGTGCCAGCAGCTTGTCGGGGACAGGGGGTATTGAGACCCAGTACTTC. This codes for CASSLSGTGGIETQYF.

The CDR3 DNA is TGTGCCAGTAGCCACCAGGGCTCGTACCAAGAGACCCAGTACTTC. Translated, it gives CASSHQGSYQETQYF. This chain uses TRBV19 with TRBJ2-5; the D gene is possibly TRBD1 (5 bases). The CDR3 sequence is 15 residues long. Germline V gives CDR1 LNHDA, CDR2 SQIVND (reference sequence). Trimming stripped 6 bases from V and 0 bases from J, with 14 bases between.

The J gene is TRBJ2-3, the V gene TRBV5-1; D call uncertain. Germline assignment: CDR1 SGHRS and CDR2 YFSETQ. This CDR3 spans 15 amino acids. Between the trimmed V and J ends, which lost 0 bases and 0 bases, there was a span of 8 bases. DNA for the CDR3: TGCGCCAGCAGCTTGGCTGTATCTAGCACAGATACGCAGTATTTT. This codes for CASSLAVSSTDTQYF.

The chain carries TRBV6-9 and TRBJ1-6; 8 bases align to TRBD1. Germline loops: CDR1 MNHGY, CDR2 SVAAGI. Trimming cost V 7 bases and J 5 bases; bases outside gene matches: 10. The CDR3 runs to 16 residues. CDR3 sequence (DNA): TGTGCCAGCAAGATGGACAGGGTGGCAAATAATTCACCCCTCCACTTT. It codes for CASKMDRVANNSPLHF.

The gene calls are TRBV28 and TRBJ1-1; the D gene is possibly TRBD1 (6 bases). The CDR3 has 13 residues. The germline V and J ends were trimmed by 6 bases and 4 bases, with 12 bases remaining between them. The germline gives CDR1 MDHEN, CDR2 SYDVKM. CDR3 in DNA: TGTGCCAGCAGGGCAGGAGGGGGCACTGAAGCTTTCTTT. Protein product: CASRAGGGTEAFF.

This chain connects TRBV5-5 to TRBJ1-1, with a possible D match to TRBD1 (5 bases). This CDR3 is 15 amino acids long. Trimming stripped 5 bases from V and 4 bases from J, with 18 bases between. From germline, CDR1 is SGHKS and CDR2 YYEKEE (reference sequence). The CDR3 region is CASSPRPQGITEAFF. DNA for the CDR3: TGTGCCAGCAGTCCAAGGCCGCAGGGTATCACTGAAGCTTTCTTT.

J is TRBJ1-4 and V is TRBV11-2; D remains ambiguous. Germline loops: CDR1 SGHAT, CDR2 FQNNGV. The CDR3 spans 15 residues. V dropped 8 bases and J dropped 0 bases, with 13 bases sitting between them. This CDR3 is CASRRGSTTNEKLFF. For the CDR3, the DNA is TGTGCCAGCCGGAGAGGAAGCACAACTAATGAAAAACTGTTTTTT.

As for this clone: The same CDR3 also results from other DNA sequences found in this sample. The chain couples TRBV30 to TRBJ1-1, with D unresolved. CDR3 length: 13 amino acids. V was clipped by 5 bases and J by 1 base, with 11 bases between them. The germline V gene has CDR1 GTSNPN and CDR2 SVGIG (reference sequence). For the CDR3, the DNA is TGTGCCTGGGCCCGGGGAGGGAACACTGAAGCTTTCTTT. Translating gives CAWARGGNTEAFF. The full variable domain, its missing parts supplied by reference TRBV30 and TRBJ1-1, is SQTIHQWPATLVQPVGSPLSLECTVEGTSNPNLYWYRQAAGRGLQLLFYSVGIGQISSEVPQNLSASRPQDRQFILSSKKLLLSDSGFYLCAWARGGNTEAFFGQGTRLTVV.

This chain joins TRBV4-1 and TRBJ1-4; perhaps TRBD1 as D (5 bases). V gave up 4 bases and J gave up 3 bases, with 6 bases separating them. In germline, CDR1 is MGHRA, CDR2 YSYEKL. The length of the CDR3 is 13 residues. The CDR3 spells CASSLGANEKLFF. CDR3 bases: TGCGCCAGCAGCCTGGGGGCTAATGAAAAACTGTTTTTT.